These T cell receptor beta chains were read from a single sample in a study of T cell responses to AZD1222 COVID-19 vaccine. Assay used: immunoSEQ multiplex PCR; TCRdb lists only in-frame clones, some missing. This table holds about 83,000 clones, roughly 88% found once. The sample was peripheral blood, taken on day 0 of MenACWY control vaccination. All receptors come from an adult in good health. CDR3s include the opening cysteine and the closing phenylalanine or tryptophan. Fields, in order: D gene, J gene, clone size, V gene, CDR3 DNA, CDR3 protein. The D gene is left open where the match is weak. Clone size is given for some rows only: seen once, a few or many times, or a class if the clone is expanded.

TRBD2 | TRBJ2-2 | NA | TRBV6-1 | TGTGCCAGCAGTGAACTAGCGGGAGACACCGGGGAGCTGTTTTTT | CASSELAGDTGELFF
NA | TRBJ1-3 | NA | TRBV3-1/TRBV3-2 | TGTGCCAGCAGCCGACAGACAGGAACTGGAAACACCATATATTTT | CASSRQTGTGNTIYF
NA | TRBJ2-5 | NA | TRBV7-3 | TGTGCCAGCAGCTCCTTCAACGGACACAGACAAGAGACCCAGTACTTC | CASSSFNGHRQETQYF
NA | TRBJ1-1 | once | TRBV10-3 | TGTGCCATCAGTGAGGTAGGGGACACTGAAGCTTTCTTT | CAISEVGDTEAFF
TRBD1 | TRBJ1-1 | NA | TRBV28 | TGTGCCAGCAGTTTTGGTTCGAGGCGACAGGGGACCACTGAAGCTTTCTTT | CASSFGSRRQGTTEAFF
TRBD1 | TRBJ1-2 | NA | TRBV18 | TGTGCCAGCTCACCGGGTGGACAGGGGACAGGCTACACCTTC | CASSPGGQGTGYTF
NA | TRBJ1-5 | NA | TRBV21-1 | TGTGCCAGCAGCAAAGGAAAGAATAACGGGAGTAGCAATCAGCCCCAGCATTTT | CASSKGKNNGSSNQPQHF
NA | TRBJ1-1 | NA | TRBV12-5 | TGTGCTAGTGCCCCAACAGGTCTTAACACTGAAGCTTTCTTT | CASAPTGLNTEAFF
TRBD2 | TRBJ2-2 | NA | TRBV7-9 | TGTGCCAGCAGCCCCCTAGCGGGAGGGCCAGACACCGGGGAGCTGTTTTTT | CASSPLAGGPDTGELFF
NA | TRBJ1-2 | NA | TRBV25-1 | TGTGCCAGCAGTGACCCTGGACAGCTGTATGGCTACACCTTC | CASSDPGQLYGYTF
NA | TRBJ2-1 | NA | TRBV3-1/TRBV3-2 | TGTGCCAGCAGCCCCGGTCGGTTATATGAGCAGTTCTTC | CASSPGRLYEQFF
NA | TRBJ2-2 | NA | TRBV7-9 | TGTGCCACCTCCACCGGGGGGAACACCGGGGAGCTGTTTTTT | CATSTGGNTGELFF
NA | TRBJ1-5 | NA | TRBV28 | TGTGCCAGCAGACTTAGGCTGGGTAATAGCAATCAGCCCCAGCATTTT | CASRLRLGNSNQPQHF
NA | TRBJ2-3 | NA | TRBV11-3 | TGTGCCAGCAGCTTAGGACGTAGGGAGCAGTATTTT | CASSLGRREQYF
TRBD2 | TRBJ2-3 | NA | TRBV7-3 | TGTGCCAGCAGCTCCCCGGGGGCTAGCGGGAGTGCAGATACGCAGTATTTT | CASSSPGASGSADTQYF
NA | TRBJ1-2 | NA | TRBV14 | TGTGCCAGCAGCCAAAGACTTTATGGTGGCTACACCTTC | CASSQRLYGGYTF
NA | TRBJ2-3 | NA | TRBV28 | TGTGCCAGCAGTGTTACAGATACGCAGTATTTT | CASSVTDTQYF
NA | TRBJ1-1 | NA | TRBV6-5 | TGTGCCAGCAGTTATGAGGGGTACACTGAAGCTTTCTTT | CASSYEGYTEAFF
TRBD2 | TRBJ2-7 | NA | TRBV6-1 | TGTGCCAGCAGTGATGGGACTAGCGGTCTCTACGAGCAGTACTTC | CASSDGTSGLYEQYF
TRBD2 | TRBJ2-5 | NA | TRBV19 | TGTGCCAGTAGAAAACTAGCGGGAGGGCCCGGGACCCAGTACTTC | CASRKLAGGPGTQYF
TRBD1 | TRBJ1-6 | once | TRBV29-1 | TGCAGCGTTGTAGAGGGGGCGGCTGGCTCACCCCTCCACTTT | CSVVEGAAGSPLHF
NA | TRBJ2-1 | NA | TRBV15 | TGTGCCACCAGCAGAGAGGCAGGGGCCTACAATGAGCAGTTCTTC | CATSREAGAYNEQFF
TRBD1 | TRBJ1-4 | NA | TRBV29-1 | TGCAGCGCCGTGGGGGGACAGGGTAATGAAAAACTGTTTTTT | CSAVGGQGNEKLFF
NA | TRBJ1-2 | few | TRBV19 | TGTGCCAGTAGACCGAAGGGAATGGGGCGGAACTATGGCTACACCTTC | CASRPKGMGRNYGYTF
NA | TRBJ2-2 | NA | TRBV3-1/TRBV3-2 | TGTGCCAGCAGCCAAGATTCTAGTAGGGTCACCGGGGAGCTGTTTTTT | CASSQDSSRVTGELFF
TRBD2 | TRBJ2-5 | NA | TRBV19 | TGTGCCAGTAGTGCCCCTGGACTAGCGGCGCAAGAGACCCAGTACTTC | CASSAPGLAAQETQYF
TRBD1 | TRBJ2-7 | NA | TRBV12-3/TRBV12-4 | TGTGCCAGCAGTTTACGGACAGGGGTTCAGCAGTACTTC | CASSLRTGVQQYF
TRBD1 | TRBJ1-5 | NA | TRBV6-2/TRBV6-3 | TGTGCCAGCAGTTGGACAGGGGATCAGCCCCAGCATTTT | CASSWTGDQPQHF
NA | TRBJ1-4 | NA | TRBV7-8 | TGTGCCAGCAGCTTAAATGCGGAAAAACTGTTTTTT | CASSLNAEKLFF
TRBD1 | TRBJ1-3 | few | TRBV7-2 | TGTGCCAGCAGCTTACAGGGGGTGGGAAACACCATATATTTT | CASSLQGVGNTIYF
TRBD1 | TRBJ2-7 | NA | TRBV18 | TGTGCCAGCTCACCTCGGACAGGGGGAGGAGGAGCGGGACTCTACGAGCAGTACTTC | CASSPRTGGGGAGLYEQYF
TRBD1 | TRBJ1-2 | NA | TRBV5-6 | TGTGCCAGCAGCTGGGACAGGGGGCGTGTAGTTGGCTACACCTTC | CASSWDRGRVVGYTF
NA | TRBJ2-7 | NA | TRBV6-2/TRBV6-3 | TGTGCCAGCAGTTGGCTCTACGAGCAGTACTTC | CASSWLYEQYF
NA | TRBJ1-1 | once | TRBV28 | TGTGCCAGCAGTTTGACGCGTCAGAAGGAAGCTTTCTTT | CASSLTRQKEAFF
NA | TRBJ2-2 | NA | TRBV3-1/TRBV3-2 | TGTGCCAGCAGCCAAGTAGTAGAAAACACCGGGGAGCTGTTTTTT | CASSQVVENTGELFF
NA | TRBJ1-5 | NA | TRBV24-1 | TGTGCCACCAGTGATCCCAGAGGGGATCAGCCCCAGCATTTT | CATSDPRGDQPQHF
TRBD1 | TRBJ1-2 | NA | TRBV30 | TGTGCCTGGGACAGGGGAAATGGCTACACCTTC | CAWDRGNGYTF
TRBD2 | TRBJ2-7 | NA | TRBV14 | TGTGCCAGCAGCCAAGGGACTAGCGGTAGCACTACAACCTACGAGCAGTACTTC | CASSQGTSGSTTTYEQYF